These 22 T cell receptor beta chains were all obtained from the same sample, sequenced in a study of patients and donors after allogeneic stem cell transplantation. One entry per CDR3 protein, called by TCRdb with MiXCR from the RT-PCR reads. The table includes about 15,000 distinct CDR3 sequences, roughly a quarter detected once. The specimen was blood, either unsorted or a sorted T cell fraction (not recorded which). These receptors were obtained from a human donor who was either an allogeneic HSCT recipient or a stem cell or donor lymphocyte infusion donor (not recorded which). It is not recorded whose cells these are; they may come from a transplant donor.

This clonotype has only a few counts. The V gene is TRBV4-3, the J gene TRBJ1-2; D unresolved. The CDR3 contains 13 residues. Trimming removed 3 bases from V and 0 bases from J, with 5 bases in between. Germline assignment: CDR1 LGHNA and CDR2 YSLEER. Here the CDR3 DNA reads TGCGCCAGCAGCCACGAAGCTAACTATGGCTACACCTTC. Protein: CASSHEANYGYTF.

V gene TRBV12-3 or TRBV12-4 combines with J gene TRBJ2-6; D might be TRBD1 (6 bases). Deletions cut 6 bases from V and 4 bases from J, with 13 bases between. The CDR3 is 15 residues long. The CDR3 spells CASRPTGSGANVLTF. In DNA form, the CDR3 reads TGTGCCAGCAGACCCACAGGGTCCGGGGCCAACGTCCTGACTTTC.

The gene calls are TRBV2 and TRBJ1-2, with a weak D call TRBD1 (5 bases). CDR3 length equals 13 residues. V was shortened by 8 bases and J by 5 bases, with 15 bases between the two germline ends. Germline CDR1 SNHLY, CDR2 FYNNEI. As DNA, the CDR3 is TGTGCCAGCGGAGGCAGGGCACCTTATGGCTACACCTTC. Amino acid sequence: CASGGRAPYGYTF.

V usage is TRBV27 and J usage is TRBJ1-4, with TRBD1 as a possible D gene (5 bases). The CDR3 is 16 residues long. V was shortened by 2 bases and J by 7 bases, with 17 bases between the two germline ends. Per germline, CDR1 MNHEY and CDR2 SMNVEV (reference sequence). CDR3 amino acids: CASSLVAAREGEKLFF. DNA for the CDR3: TGTGCCAGCAGTTTAGTCGCCGCCAGGGAGGGTGAAAAACTGTTTTTT.

The chain carries TRBV7-8 and TRBJ1-2; D might be TRBD1 (5 bases). The V and J ends lost 5 bases and 5 bases respectively, with 15 bases between them. This CDR3 is built from 14 residues. Germline CDR1 reads SGHVS; CDR2 reads FQNEAQ. The CDR3 DNA follows: TGTGCCAGCAGCCCCAGGGAAGGGATTTATGGCTACACCTTC. This sequence encodes CASSPREGIYGYTF.

V usage is TRBV30 and J usage is TRBJ1-2; tentative D call: TRBD1 (6 bases). This CDR3 is built from 13 residues. The germline V gene encodes CDR1 GTSNPN and CDR2 SVGIG (reference sequence). Trimming cost V 5 bases and J 8 bases, with 18 bases left between them. The DNA for the CDR3 is TGTGCCTGGGGGAATAGAGGGGGAAGAGGCTACACCTTC. Translation: CAWGNRGGRGYTF.

J is TRBJ1-5 and V is TRBV3-1; TRBD1 is a possible D gene (6 bases). Germline V CDR1 and CDR2: LGHDT, YNNKEL (reference sequence). V lost 1 base and J 3 bases, leaving 10 bases between the germline ends. CDR3 length: 15 amino acids. CDR3 coding DNA: TGTGCCAGCAGCCAAGGGGACATACCCAATCAGCCCCAGCATTTT. It is translated as CASSQGDIPNQPQHF.

The genes are TRBV27 and TRBJ1-1, with D possibly TRBD1 on 5 matching bases. Germline lookup yields CDR1 MNHEY and CDR2 SMNVEV (reference sequence). CDR3 length equals 15 residues. V lost 3 bases and J 2 bases, leaving 13 bases between the germline ends. CDR3 DNA sequence: TGTGCCAGCAGTTTCCTCGACAGCCTAAACACTGAAGCTTTCTTT. This sequence encodes CASSFLDSLNTEAFF.

This clonotype was seen a handful of times. This chain joins TRBV5-4 and TRBJ1-6; D gene ambiguous. The length of the CDR3 is 13 residues. The V gene lost 2 bases and the J gene lost 14 bases, with 14 bases spanning the gap. The germline gives CDR1 SGHNT, CDR2 YYREEE (reference sequence). The CDR3 DNA reads as TGTGCCAGCAGCTTTGGAGGAGAAAAATCCCTCCACTTT. Translating it yields CASSFGGEKSLHF.

The gene calls are TRBV7-9 and TRBJ1-2; 7 nucleotides align to TRBD1. This CDR3 is 15 amino acids long. With 4 bases clipped from V and 0 bases from J, the junction kept 5 bases outside the gene matches. CDR1 and CDR2 from the germline V gene are SEHNR and FQNEAQ (reference sequence). CDR3 residues: CASSSWTGANYGYTF. CDR3 coding DNA: TGTGCCAGCAGCTCTTGGACAGGAGCTAACTATGGCTACACCTTC.

The chain links TRBV7-8 to TRBJ1-2, with no clear D. The CDR3 has 12 amino acids. The germline gives CDR1 SGHVS, CDR2 FQNEAQ. The ends were cut back, 2 bases at V and 8 bases at J, with 9 bases in the middle. The CDR3 DNA follows: TGTGCCAGCAGCTTAATGAGGAGAGGCTACACCTTC. Translation: CASSLMRRGYTF.

The chain is built from TRBV28 and TRBJ1-5, with D possibly being TRBD1 (5 bases). The CDR3 consists of 13 residues. Germline CDR1 is MDHEN and CDR2 is SYDVKM. The V and J ends lost 4 bases and 5 bases respectively, with 9 bases between them. CDR3 DNA sequence: TGTGCCAGCAGTTGGGTGGGGGATCAGCCCCAGCATTTT. Protein: CASSWVGDQPQHF.

V and J are TRBV3-1 and TRBJ1-1; D remains unclear. Per the germline V gene, CDR1 is LGHDT and CDR2 is YNNKEL (reference sequence). With 4 bases removed from V and 6 bases from J, the gap between germline ends came to 15 bases. The length of the CDR3 is 14 residues. CDR3 sequence: CASSPWTDSAEAFF. The CDR3 nucleotides are TGTGCCAGCAGCCCCTGGACGGATAGCGCTGAAGCTTTCTTT. Variable domain in full (rest from reference TRBV3-1 and TRBJ1-1): DTAVSQTPKYLVTQMGNDKSIKCEQNLGHDTMYWYKQDSKKFLKIMFSYNNKELIINETVPNRFSPKSPDKAHLNLHINSLELGDSAVYFCASSPWTDSAEAFFGQGTRLTVV.

V is TRBV9 and J is TRBJ1-2; TRBD1 aligns across 7 bases. This CDR3 has 15 residues. V shed 2 bases and J 1 base; nucleotides not matched to a gene: 5. Germline V gene sequence: CDR1 SGDLS, CDR2 YYNGEE. CDR3 coding DNA: TGTGCCAGCAGCGTCCGGGACAGAATTAACTATGGCTACACCTTC. This sequence encodes CASSVRDRINYGYTF.

The chain is built from TRBV10-1 and TRBJ2-2; 9 bases fit TRBD1. V lost 9 bases, J lost 4 bases, and 9 bases stayed unmatched. From germline, CDR1 is WNHNN and CDR2 SYGVQD (reference sequence). This CDR3 has 15 amino acids. The CDR3 nucleotides are TGCGCCAGTAAGACCGGGACAGGGTGCACCGGGGAGCTGTTTTTT. This translates into CASKTGTGCTGELFF.

This clonotype was detected a few times. The chain is built from TRBV4-2 and TRBJ1-5, with a tentative D call TRBD1 (5 bases). V was shortened by 4 bases and J by 2 bases, with 9 bases between the two germline ends. The length of the CDR3 is 14 residues. CDR1 is LGHNA, CDR2 YNFKEQ, per germline. CDR3 in amino acids: CASSLQQGNQPQHF. For the CDR3, the DNA is TGTGCCAGCAGCCTTCAACAGGGCAATCAGCCCCAGCATTTT.

This clonotype was counted ten times or more. V usage is TRBV5-1 and J usage is TRBJ1-6; 7 bases match TRBD1. The CDR3 length is 15 residues. V was pared by 4 bases and J by 8 bases, with 9 bases of the junction left unmatched. Germline CDR1 and CDR2: SGHRS and YFSETQ. The chain's CDR3 is CASSPGGQIDSPLHF. The CDR3 bases are TGCGCCAGCAGCCCGGGGGGACAGATCGATTCACCCCTCCACTTT.

This clonotype showed up many times. The V gene is TRBV28, the J gene TRBJ1-5; D ambiguous. CDR1 is MDHEN and CDR2 is SYDVKM in the germline V gene. The CDR3 runs to 12 residues. Between the trimmed V and J ends, which lost 2 bases and 6 bases, there was a span of 5 bases. The CDR3 DNA reads as TGTGCCAGCAGTTTAGCAGCTCAGCCCCAGCATTTT. Its translation is CASSLAAQPQHF.

This clonotype has only a few counts. CDR3 sequence: CAISGQGIRIEAFF. The CDR3 DNA reads as TGTGCCATCAGCGGACAGGGGATAAGGATTGAAGCTTTCTTT. V is TRBV10-3 and J is TRBJ1-1, with 9 bases matching TRBD1. The J segment lost 7 bases and the V segment lost 6 bases, leaving 9 bases of the junction unmatched. The CDR3 length is 14 residues. The germline V gene encodes CDR1 ENHRY and CDR2 SYGVKD.

The chain links TRBV7-2 to TRBJ1-1; D gene uncertain. The germline V and J ends were trimmed by 0 bases and 2 bases, with 13 bases remaining between them. The CDR3 consists of 16 residues. CDR1 is SGHTA and CDR2 is FQGNSA in the germline V gene. The CDR3 DNA sequence: TGTGCCAGCAGCTTAGCGCGCGGGGTAGTAAACACTGAAGCTTTCTTT. This gives the protein CASSLARGVVNTEAFF.

V and J are TRBV12-3 or TRBV12-4 and TRBJ1-5, with 9 bases matching TRBD1. The CDR3 is 15 amino acids. V shed 5 bases, J shed 6 bases, and the junction held 8 bases outside the gene matches. CDR3 sequence (DNA): TGTGCCAGCAGTCAACAGGGGGCGTTGATTCAGCCCCAGCATTTT. Translating it yields CASSQQGALIQPQHF.

J is TRBJ1-6 and V is TRBV4-3; tentative D call: TRBD1 (6 bases). V was pared by 1 base and J by 10 bases, with 14 bases between. CDR1 and CDR2 (germline): LGHNA, YSLEER. The CDR3 runs 15 residues. The CDR3 spells CASSQGARGESPLHF. In nucleotides, the CDR3 is TGCGCCAGCAGCCAAGGCGCCAGGGGAGAGTCACCCCTCCACTTT.